This TCR beta chain was documented in a study of long-term antiretroviral therapy in people with HIV. V lost 1 base, J lost 8 bases, and 12 bases lay in between. The CDR3 has 14 amino acids. The germline V gene has CDR1 KGHSH and CDR2 LQKENI. This clone has only one observation. Antigen: not known. Running of the v3.0 immunoSEQ assay took place at survey level. Profiled with immunoSEQ multiplex PCR; TCRdb holds only in-frame clones, not every one. There are some 19,000 clones in the sample; roughly 79% occur only once, and approximately 7% lies in the top ten. Study results and limitations: The repertoire was dominated at all time points by clones expanded before ART.

The study used samples holding about 0.9-11 million cryopreserved PBMC before DNA extraction. The chain combines TRBV18 with TRBJ2-1; maybe TRBD1 (5 bases). The source material was unsorted PBMCs, sampled 2.2 years after starting antiretroviral therapy. This receptor was obtained from a man aged 50-60 years with HIV. DNA of the CDR3: TGTGCCAGCTCACCACTCCAGGGCCCGGATGAGCAGTTCTTC. This encodes CASSPLQGPDEQFF.